Reported below is one T cell receptor beta chain. What it binds is unknown. The data originate from a study of T cells after yellow fever vaccination. TCRdb reanalysed the 5' RACE reads using MiXCR and keeps one entry per CDR3 protein. The sample carries 550,000 to 750,000 distinct CDR3 sequences, roughly 14% recorded once. Study observations and caveats: Some clonotypes were seen in both the CD4 and the CD8 compartments. These made up a small share and likely arose from convergent recombination.

V lost 3 bases and J 5 bases, leaving 13 bases between the germline ends. From germline, CDR1 is KGHSH and CDR2 LQKENI. The length of the CDR3 is 14 residues. This sequence was found in a man aged 30 to 45 who received the YFV17D yellow fever vaccine. The specimen comprised PBMCs, sampled on the day of the yellow fever booster vaccination. The chain joins TRBV18 to TRBJ2-5, with a possible D match to TRBD2 (5 bases). CDR3 sequence reads: CASSPPEVVETQYF. In DNA, the CDR3 is TGTGCCAGCTCACCTCCGGAGGTGGTTGAGACCCAGTACTTC.